Below are 3 T cell receptor beta chains sequenced from a single sample in a study of identical twins. TCRdb redid the calling of the 5' RACE reads with MiXCR, one entry per CDR3 protein. The sample records hundreds of thousands of distinct CDR3 sequences, around 6.1% being singletons. Sequenced sample: naive T cells sorted from blood. Receptor source: a man between 18 and 35 years old in good health.

This chain connects TRBV5-1 to TRBJ1-2; D ambiguous. The germline V gene has CDR1 SGHRS and CDR2 YFSETQ. The CDR3 has 14 amino acids. The ends were cut back, 0 bases at V and 3 bases at J, with 9 bases in the middle. CDR3 in amino acids: CASSLASGDYGYTF. CDR3 bases: TGCGCCAGCAGCTTGGCCTCAGGAGACTATGGCTACACCTTC.

The rearrangement links TRBV7-7 to TRBJ2-1; D is unclear. V dropped 5 bases and J dropped 4 bases, with 12 bases sitting between them. Germline CDR1 and CDR2: SSHAT and FNYEAQ (reference sequence). The CDR3 is 14 residues long. CDR3 region: CASSPSTVYNEQFF. In DNA form, the CDR3 reads TGTGCCAGCAGCCCCTCGACGGTTTACAATGAGCAGTTCTTC.

In DNA, the CDR3 is TGCGCCAGCAGCGGGACTAGCGGGAGAGGCACAGATACGCAGTATTTT. It yields the protein CASSGTSGRGTDTQYF. The rearrangement links TRBV10-1 to TRBJ2-3, with 14 bases aligning to TRBD2. The CDR3 is 16 residues long. The ends lost 6 bases at V and 1 base at J; junction bases unmatched: 3. Germline CDR1 WNHNN, CDR2 SYGVQD (reference sequence).